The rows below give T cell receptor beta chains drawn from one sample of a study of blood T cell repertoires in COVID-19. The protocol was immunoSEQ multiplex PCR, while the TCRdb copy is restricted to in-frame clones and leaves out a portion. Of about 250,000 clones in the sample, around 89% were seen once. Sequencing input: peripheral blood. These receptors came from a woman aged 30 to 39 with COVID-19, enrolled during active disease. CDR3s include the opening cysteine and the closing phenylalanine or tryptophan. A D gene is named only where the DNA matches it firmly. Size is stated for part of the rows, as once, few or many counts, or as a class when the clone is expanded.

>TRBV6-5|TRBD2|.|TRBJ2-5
TGTACGACTCGCGGGAGTCCGCTCGAGACCCAGTACTTC
CTTRGSPLETQYF
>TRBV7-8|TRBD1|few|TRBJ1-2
TGTGCCAGCAGCTCAGCAGGGGGATATGACTATGGCTACACCTTC
CASSSAGGYDYGYTF
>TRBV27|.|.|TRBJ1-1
TGTGCCAGCAGTTTAACAGGGCCCATAATGAACACTGAAGCTTTCTTT
CASSLTGPIMNTEAFF
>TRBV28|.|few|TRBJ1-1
TGTGCCAGCAGTTTAAACGGCGTAGGGGCTGGATACACTGAAGCTTTCTTT
CASSLNGVGAGYTEAFF
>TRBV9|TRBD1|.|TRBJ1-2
TGTGCCAGCAGCCCCCGGGACAGGGGAGATGGCTACACCTTC
CASSPRDRGDGYTF
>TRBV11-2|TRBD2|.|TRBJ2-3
TGTGCCAGCAGCTTAGATCGTCTACTAGCGGGGGTCACAGATACGCAGTATTTT
CASSLDRLLAGVTDTQYF
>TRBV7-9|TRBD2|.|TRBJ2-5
TGTGCCAGCAGACAACCGATAGCGGGAAAAGAGACCCAGTACTTC
CASRQPIAGKETQYF
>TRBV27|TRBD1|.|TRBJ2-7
TGTGCCAGCAGTTCATTACAGGGGTCCTACGAGCAGTACTTC
CASSSLQGSYEQYF
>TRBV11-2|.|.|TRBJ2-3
TGTGCCAGCGCTTCCGGCGGCAGCCGACTCACAGATACGCAGTATTTT
CASASGGSRLTDTQYF
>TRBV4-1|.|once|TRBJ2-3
TGCGCCAGCAGCCAAACACGGGGGGCCTCCCGGGGAGATACGCAGTATTTT
CASSQTRGASRGDTQYF
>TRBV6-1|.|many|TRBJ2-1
TGTGCCAGCAGTGAAATTGCAGATTACAATGAGCAGTTCTTC
CASSEIADYNEQFF
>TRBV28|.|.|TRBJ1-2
TGTGCCAGCAGCCCTTCTGGGGCAGGGCTCTCCTATGGCTACACCTTC
CASSPSGAGLSYGYTF
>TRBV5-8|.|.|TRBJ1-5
TGTGCCAGCAGCTTGGGGCCGAAGGGGTACGATCAGCCCCAGCATTTT
CASSLGPKGYDQPQHF
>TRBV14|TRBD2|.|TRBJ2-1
TGTGCCAGCAGCCAAGACCTAGCGGGAGGGTCTGGCTACAATGAGCAGTTCTTC
CASSQDLAGGSGYNEQFF
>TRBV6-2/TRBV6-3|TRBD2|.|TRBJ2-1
TGTGCCAGCAGTTACCCCGACAACCCTTTAGCGGGAGGGGCCTACAATGAGCAGTTCTTC
CASSYPDNPLAGGAYNEQFF
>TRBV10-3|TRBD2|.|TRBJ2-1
TGTGCCTCCGGACTAGCGGGGTCTGAGCAGTTCTTC
CASGLAGSEQFF
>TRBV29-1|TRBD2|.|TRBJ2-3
TGCAGCGCGGGACTAGCGGGATTCGTTGATACGCAGTATTTT
CSAGLAGFVDTQYF
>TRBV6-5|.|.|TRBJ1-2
TGTGCCAGCAGTTTTGGTGTAGAAGGGGTTGAAGATGGCTACACCTTC
CASSFGVEGVEDGYTF
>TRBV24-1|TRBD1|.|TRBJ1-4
TGTGCCACCAGTGATCTAAACAGGGGGCGGGTATCTAATGAAAAACTGTTTTTT
CATSDLNRGRVSNEKLFF
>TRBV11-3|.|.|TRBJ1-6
TGTGCCAGCAGCTTTCTTCAAACTAGACCGGGCTCCTATAATTCACCCCTCCACTTT
CASSFLQTRPGSYNSPLHF
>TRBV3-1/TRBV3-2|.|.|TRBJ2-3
TGTGCCAGCAGCCAAAAGACCGGGGAGGATACGCAGTATTTT
CASSQKTGEDTQYF
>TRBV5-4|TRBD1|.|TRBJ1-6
TGTGCCAGCAGCTGGGACAGGGTCAATTCACCCCTCCACTTT
CASSWDRVNSPLHF
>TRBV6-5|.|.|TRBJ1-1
TGTGCCAGCAGAGGGGCAGGGCTGAACACTGAAGCTTTCTTT
CASRGAGLNTEAFF
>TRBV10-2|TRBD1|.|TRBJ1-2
TGCGCCAGCAGTGAGGCAGGGTACAGGGGTGGAAGCTATGGCTACACCTTC
CASSEAGYRGGSYGYTF
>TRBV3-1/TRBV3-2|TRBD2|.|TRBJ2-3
TGTGCCAGCAGCCAAGCAAGCGGGGGGGGTACCTCCGCAGATACGCAGTATTTT
CASSQASGGGTSADTQYF
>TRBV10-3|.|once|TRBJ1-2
TGTGCCATCAGTGGGCAGGGCCTTCCGGGTGGTGGCTACACCTTC
CAISGQGLPGGGYTF
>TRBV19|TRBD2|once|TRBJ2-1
TGTGCCAGTAGTAGCGAAGCGGGATGGTCCTACAATGAGCAGTTCTTC
CASSSEAGWSYNEQFF
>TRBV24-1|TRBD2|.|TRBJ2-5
TGTGCCACCAGTGACCGGAGCGGGGGGGGAAAAGAGACCCAGTACTTC
CATSDRSGGGKETQYF
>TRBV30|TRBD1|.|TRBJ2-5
TGTGCTTTAGTACAGGGGGCGATGGAGACCCAGTACTTC
CALVQGAMETQYF
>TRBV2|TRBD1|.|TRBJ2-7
TGTGCCAGCAGTGTACGGACAGGGGCTACCTACGAGCAGTACTTC
CASSVRTGATYEQYF
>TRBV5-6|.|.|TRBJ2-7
TGTGCCAGCAGCTTGGGAGGGGAGCAGTACTTC
CASSLGGEQYF
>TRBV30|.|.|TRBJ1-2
TGTGCCTGGAGCAGAGGCTATGGCTACACCTTC
CAWSRGYGYTF
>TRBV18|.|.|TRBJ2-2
TGTGCCAGCTCGTCAGACACCGCGAACACCGGGGAGCTGTTTTTT
CASSSDTANTGELFF
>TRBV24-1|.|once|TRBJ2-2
TGTGCCACCAGTGATCGGGCCGGGGAGCTGTTTTTT
CATSDRAGELFF
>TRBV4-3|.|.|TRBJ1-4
TGCGCCAGCAGCCATCAACAGTTTAATGAAAAACTGTTTTTT
CASSHQQFNEKLFF
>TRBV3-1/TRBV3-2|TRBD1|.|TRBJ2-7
TGTGCCAGCAGCCAAAGGGACAGGGAGGCCTACGAGCAGTACTTC
CASSQRDREAYEQYF
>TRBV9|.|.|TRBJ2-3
TGTGCCAGCAGCGTTAGATATGACTCCTATACGCAGTATTTT
CASSVRYDSYTQYF
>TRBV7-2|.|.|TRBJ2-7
TGTGCCAGCAGCAGGAACAGGATCTACGAGCAGTACTTC
CASSRNRIYEQYF
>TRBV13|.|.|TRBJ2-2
TGTGCCAGCAGCTTAAACGGGGCGGGGCCGAACACCGGGGAGCTGTTTTTT
CASSLNGAGPNTGELFF
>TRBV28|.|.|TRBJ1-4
TGTGCCAGCAGTCCCCCTTGGGGGGTGGGTGAAAAACTGTTTTTT
CASSPPWGVGEKLFF
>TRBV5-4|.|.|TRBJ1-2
TGTGCCAGCAGCTCCAATCTCGGGGGGAGCCCGGGGGGCTACACCTTC
CASSSNLGGSPGGYTF